Presented here are 17 T cell receptor beta chains from one specimen sequenced in a study of blood T cell repertoires in COVID-19. Generated by immunoSEQ multiplex PCR, the TCRdb table keeps only in-frame clones and is missing some. The data hold about 300,000 clones, with over 70% observed a single time. Material for sequencing was peripheral blood. The receptors shown here come from a woman between 45 and 65 years old with acute or convalescent COVID-19.

The chain carries TRBV5-6 and TRBJ2-5; TRBD2 is a possible D gene (7 bases). The CDR3 spans 15 residues. Germline CDR1 and CDR2: SGHDT and YYEEEE. V dropped 5 bases and J dropped 3 bases, with 17 bases sitting between them. In nucleotides, the CDR3 is TGTGCCAGCAGTTTCTCCGGGGGGCGCGAAGAGACCCAGTACTTC. Residues: CASSFSGGREETQYF.

This chain links TRBV11-2 with TRBJ1-6; D might be TRBD1 (5 bases). The V end lost 1 base, the J end lost 12 bases, and 10 bases lay between the germline ends. The CDR3 is 13 amino acids. Germline V gives CDR1 SGHAT, CDR2 FQNNGV. The CDR3 region has the DNA TGTGCCAGCAGCTTAGGGGCCCAGGGACCCCTCCACTTT. This gives the protein CASSLGAQGPLHF.

In this sample, this clone turned up once. The CDR3 nucleotides are TGTGCCAGCAGCTTGGCCGCGGCGGAGAGCTATGGCTACACCTTC. Amino acid sequence: CASSLAAAESYGYTF. This sequence joins TRBV5-4 and TRBJ1-2; D unclear. Germline-derived CDR1 and CDR2 are SGHNT and YYREEE (reference sequence). The CDR3 runs to 15 residues. V was shortened by 0 bases and J by 4 bases, with 13 bases between the two germline ends.

In its sample, this clone was seen once. The chain links TRBV5-1 to TRBJ2-1; D uncertain. Germline-derived CDR1 and CDR2 are SGHRS and YFSETQ. The CDR3 consists of 13 residues. V lost 6 bases and J 0 bases, leaving 7 bases between the germline ends. CDR3 sequence reads: CASMVSSYNEQFF. The DNA of the CDR3 is TGCGCCAGCATGGTGAGCTCCTACAATGAGCAGTTCTTC.

V usage is TRBV29-1 and J usage is TRBJ1-2; no clear D. Looked up from germline, CDR1 is SQVTM and CDR2 is ANQGSEA. Trimming stripped 0 bases from V and 4 bases from J, with 15 bases between. The CDR3 totals 15 residues. The CDR3 protein is CSVEDPVQVGYGYTF. Here the CDR3 DNA reads TGCAGCGTTGAAGATCCGGTCCAGGTTGGCTATGGCTACACCTTC.

This chain connects TRBV19 to TRBJ2-1; 8 bases are a match to TRBD2. The CDR3 loop spans 14 amino acids. The J segment lost 7 bases and the V segment lost 7 bases, leaving 9 bases of the junction unmatched. Germline loops: CDR1 LNHDA, CDR2 SQIVND (reference sequence). The CDR3 region is CASTQAGVLNEQFF. The CDR3 DNA follows: TGTGCCAGTACTCAAGCGGGAGTGTTAAATGAGCAGTTCTTC.

The V and J genes are TRBV6-1 and TRBJ1-3; no reliable D call. Germline V gives CDR1 MNHNS, CDR2 SASEGT. The CDR3 totals 18 residues. Trimming cost V 0 bases and J 0 bases, with 15 bases left between them. CDR3 DNA: TGTGCCAGCAGTGAAGCAGGATACAGCACAATCTCTGGAAACACCATATATTTT. Encoded protein: CASSEAGYSTISGNTIYF.

The chain carries TRBV27 and TRBJ1-1; TRBD1 aligns across 7 bases. The CDR3 totals 14 residues. Germline V CDR1 and CDR2: MNHEY, SMNVEV (reference sequence). V gave up 4 bases and J gave up 1 base; unmatched junction bases: 3. The chain's CDR3 is CASSSGQQNTEAFF. CDR3 DNA sequence: TGTGCCAGCAGTTCGGGACAGCAGAACACTGAAGCTTTCTTT.

This clone has a single count. The gene calls are TRBV24-1 and TRBJ1-2; TRBD1 aligns across 12 bases. This CDR3 region has 18 residues. Germline trimming cut 4 bases from V and 6 bases from J; bases unmatched to any gene: 14. CDR1 is KGHDR and CDR2 is SFDVKD in the germline V gene. CDR3 DNA sequence: TGTGCCACCAGTGAATCACCCGGGACAGGGGGCGGATTTGATGGCTACACCTTC. Its protein is CATSESPGTGGGFDGYTF.

The chain is built from TRBV4-1 and TRBJ1-5, with D possibly TRBD1 on 6 matching bases. Trimming stripped 0 bases from V and 4 bases from J, with 13 bases between. The CDR3 sequence is 16 residues long. Germline CDR1 MGHRA, CDR2 YSYEKL. The DNA for the CDR3 is TGCGCCAGCAGCCAAGAGGGGGGGGGCGAGAATCAGCCCCAGCATTTT. Translating it yields CASSQEGGGENQPQHF.

This chain joins TRBV27 and TRBJ2-7; 9 bases fit TRBD1. J lost 2 bases, V lost 6 bases, and 8 bases had no gene match. CDR1 and CDR2 from the germline V gene are MNHEY and SMNVEV (reference sequence). This CDR3 is 15 amino acids long. The CDR3 sequence: CASSQGQGTAYEQYF. CDR3 DNA: TGTGCCAGCAGCCAGGGACAGGGTACCGCCTACGAGCAGTACTTC.

The chain is built from TRBV5-1 and TRBJ2-5; 11 positions agree with TRBD2. CDR3 length: 15 residues. Trimming removed 4 bases from V and 4 bases from J; junction bases left unmatched: 6. Germline CDR1 and CDR2: SGHRS and YFSETQ. This CDR3 is CASSVTSGRGETQYF. Written as DNA, the CDR3 is TGCGCCAGCAGCGTTACTAGCGGGAGAGGAGAGACCCAGTACTTC.

The V and J genes are TRBV7-8 and TRBJ1-4; TRBD1 aligns across 8 bases. Trimming removed 4 bases from V and 2 bases from J; junction bases left unmatched: 3. The length of the CDR3 is 15 residues. Germline CDR1 is SGHVS and CDR2 is FQNEAQ. CDR3 in DNA: TGTGCCAGCAGCTCGGGACAGGCGACTAATGAAAAACTGTTTTTT. It specifies CASSSGQATNEKLFF.

CDR3 protein: CAWRSYNEQFF. As DNA, the CDR3 is TGTGCCTGGAGGAGTTACAATGAGCAGTTCTTC. The chain is built from TRBV30 and TRBJ2-1; D is ambiguous. V was clipped by 3 bases and J by 4 bases, with 4 bases between them. The CDR3 extends over 11 amino acids. The V gene's germline CDR1 is GTSNPN and CDR2 SVGIG (reference sequence).

The V call is TRBV6-1, the J call TRBJ2-1; 13 bases are a match to TRBD2. The CDR3 totals 16 residues. V was pared by 4 bases and J by 9 bases, with 9 bases of the junction left unmatched. The V gene's germline CDR1 is MNHNS and CDR2 SASEGT. DNA for the CDR3: TGTGCCAGCAGTGGCCAACTAGCGGGGGGGCCGGGTGAGCAGTTCTTC. Its translation is CASSGQLAGGPGEQFF.

This chain connects TRBV5-4 to TRBJ2-3; 13 bases are shared with TRBD2. The CDR3 runs 17 residues. V gave up 4 bases and J gave up 0 bases; unmatched junction bases: 5. The germline V gene has CDR1 SGHNT and CDR2 YYREEE (reference sequence). The CDR3 loop reads CASSELAGGLSTDTQYF. DNA of the CDR3: TGTGCCAGCAGCGAACTAGCGGGGGGGCTGAGCACAGATACGCAGTATTTT.

The rearrangement links TRBV7-2 to TRBJ2-6, with 10 positions matching TRBD1. Losses at the gene ends were 6 bases for V and 0 bases for J; bases not matched to a gene: 8. Germline V gene lookup returns CDR1 SGHTA and CDR2 FQGNSA. The CDR3 length is 18 residues. In DNA, the CDR3 is TGTGCCAGCAGACCAAGACAGGGGGCCAGCTCTGGGGCCAACGTCCTGACTTTC. This codes for CASRPRQGASSGANVLTF.